What follows are 23 T cell receptor beta chains derived from one specimen sequenced in a study of T-cell memory formation after mild COVID-19. TCRdb re-called the 5' RACE reads with MiXCR, one entry per CDR3 protein. In the table there are 200,000 to 300,000 distinct CDR3 sequences, approximately 15% of which are singletons. Sequenced sample: PBMCs or a T cell subset sorted from them (not recorded which). The receptors stem from an adult woman who had mild COVID-19 (a few samples of this study predate the infection). Cell type and time point are not known.

V and J are TRBV15 and TRBJ2-7; D is perhaps TRBD2 (7 bases). This CDR3 contains 15 residues. V gave up 3 bases and J gave up 2 bases, with 14 bases separating them. Germline values: CDR1 LNHNV, CDR2 YYDKDF (reference sequence). CDR3: CATSSGGRTTYEQYF. The CDR3, as DNA: TGTGCCACCAGCAGCGGGGGGCGGACGACCTACGAGCAGTACTTC.

This clonotype was found a few times. V usage is TRBV12-3 or TRBV12-4 and J usage is TRBJ1-1; no firm D call. The CDR3 is made up of 16 amino acids. Trimming removed 3 bases at V and 3 bases at J, with 17 bases between. In DNA, the CDR3 is TGTGCCAGCAGTTTCCCGGCAGGCCGGTGGGACACTGAAGCTTTCTTT. Its protein product is CASSFPAGRWDTEAFF.

Details on this clonotype: This sequence may be a read error, since a much larger clone differs from it by one base. The CDR3 reads CASSAGQSYEQYF. The CDR3 nucleotides read TGTGCCAGCAGCGCCGGACAGTCCTACGAGCAGTACTTC. The chain uses TRBV9 and TRBJ2-7, with D perhaps matching TRBD1 (6 bases). V lost 3 bases to trimming and J lost 1 base, with 8 bases between them. This CDR3 region has 13 residues. In germline, CDR1 is SGDLS, CDR2 YYNGEE. Based on the CDR3 plus reference TRBV9 and TRBJ2-7, the full variable domain is DSGVTQTPKHLITATGQRVTLRCSPRSGDLSVYWYQQSLDQGLQFLIQYYNGEERAKGNILERFSAQQFPDLHSELNLSSLELGDSALYFCASSAGQSYEQYFGPGTRLTVT.

This clonotype has just a few counts. The J gene is TRBJ2-1, the V gene TRBV5-1; TRBD2 matches at 9 bases. Germline V gene lookup returns CDR1 SGHRS and CDR2 YFSETQ. The CDR3 consists of 17 residues. Trimming removed 4 bases from V and 0 bases from J; junction bases left unmatched: 8. CDR3 amino acids: CASSVTTSGGSYNEQFF. DNA of the CDR3: TGCGCCAGCAGCGTGACGACTAGCGGAGGCTCCTACAATGAGCAGTTCTTC.

The chain has TRBV5-6 and TRBJ2-7, with D possibly TRBD2 on 5 matching bases. Germline CDR1 SGHDT, CDR2 YYEEEE. The V and J ends lost 0 bases and 2 bases respectively, with 6 bases between them. There are 13 residues in the CDR3. In DNA, the CDR3 is TGTGCCAGCAGCTTGGCGACTACCTACGAGCAGTACTTC. Amino acids: CASSLATTYEQYF.

This clonotype was found a few times. This rearrangement joins TRBV7-6 to TRBJ2-7; 9 nucleotides align to TRBD2. V lost 7 bases, J lost 4 bases, and 14 bases stayed unmatched. Looked up from germline, CDR1 is SGHVS and CDR2 is FNYEAQ. The CDR3 consists of 16 residues. The CDR3 coding sequence is TGTGCCAGCACCCAAGGGGCGGGAGGGCCTCATTACGAGCAGTACTTC. Encoded protein: CASTQGAGGPHYEQYF.

The chain joins TRBV5-1 to TRBJ2-3; TRBD2 agrees at 8 bases. CDR1 SGHRS and CDR2 YFSETQ come from the germline V gene. J gave up 5 bases and V 6 bases, and 14 bases lay outside the gene matches. There are 16 residues in the CDR3. CDR3 sequence reads: CASTSDSVLAGDTQYF. DNA for the CDR3: TGCGCCAGCACCTCCGATTCGGTCCTAGCGGGAGATACGCAGTATTTT.

V usage is TRBV5-1 and J usage is TRBJ2-1; 7 nucleotides line up with TRBD1. J gave up 0 bases and V 6 bases, and 9 bases lay outside the gene matches. In germline, CDR1 is SGHRS, CDR2 YFSETQ. The length of the CDR3 is 16 residues. The chain's CDR3 is CASTVTGLSSYNEQFF. CDR3 sequence (DNA): TGCGCCAGCACCGTGACAGGGTTAAGCTCCTACAATGAGCAGTTCTTC.

The table lists this clonotype with a few counts. The chain links TRBV19 to TRBJ1-1; no definite D call. Germline V gives CDR1 LNHDA, CDR2 SQIVND (reference sequence). The CDR3 contains 11 residues. Trimming pared 4 bases from V and 7 bases from J, leaving 7 bases between. The CDR3 coding sequence is TGTGCCAGTAGTACCGGGCATGAAGCTTTCTTT. This encodes CASSTGHEAFF.

This clonotype was seen more than once but under ten times. The rearrangement uses TRBV7-9 and TRBJ2-7, with D unclear. Trimming took off 5 bases at V and 4 bases at J, with 15 bases between the two ends. The germline V gene has CDR1 SEHNR and CDR2 FQNEAQ (reference sequence). The CDR3 spans 14 residues. For the CDR3, the DNA is TGTGCCAGCAGCCCAGAGCTTCCCCCGTACGAGCAGTACTTC. It is translated as CASSPELPPYEQYF.

The genes are TRBV4-1 and TRBJ2-3, with no clear D. The germline gives CDR1 MGHRA, CDR2 YSYEKL. V dropped 0 bases and J dropped 4 bases, with 8 bases sitting between them. This CDR3 spans 14 amino acids. CDR3 coding DNA: TGCGCCAGCAGCCAAGAAATTCGGGCAGATACGCAGTATTTT. Residues: CASSQEIRADTQYF.

This clonotype appeared a few times. The rearrangement links TRBV2 to TRBJ2-3, with TRBD2 matching over 13 bases. V shed 7 bases and J 4 bases; nucleotides not matched to a gene: 11. Looked up from germline, CDR1 is SNHLY and CDR2 is FYNNEI. The CDR3 is 17 residues long. In nucleotides, the CDR3 is TGTGCCAGCAAAAGACTAGCGGGGGGACCAGGGCCAGATACGCAGTATTTT. Protein product: CASKRLAGGPGPDTQYF. Full variable domain (missing parts from reference TRBV2 and TRBJ2-3): EPEVTQTPSHQVTQMGQEVILRCVPISNHLYFYWYRQILGQKVEFLVSFYNNEISEKSEIFDDQFSVERPDGSNFTLKIRSTKLEDSAMYFCASKRLAGGPGPDTQYFGPGTRLTVL.

The chain combines TRBV9 with TRBJ2-1, with 8 bases matching TRBD2. V lost 6 bases and J lost 6; bases outside the gene matches: 8. This CDR3 spans 14 amino acids. The germline gives CDR1 SGDLS, CDR2 YYNGEE. CDR3 residues: CASTLTGGSNEQFF. The CDR3 DNA follows: TGTGCCAGCACCCTCACGGGGGGGAGCAATGAGCAGTTCTTC.

This clonotype was picked up a small number of times. The chain couples TRBV7-9 to TRBJ2-5; TRBD2 might be the D (5 bases). Trimming took 9 bases from V and 5 from J, leaving 10 bases between them. Germline V gives CDR1 SEHNR, CDR2 FQNEAQ (reference sequence). The CDR3 is 11 amino acids. The CDR3 DNA reads TGTGCCAGTGGACCGGGGGAGACCCAGTACTTC. It is translated as CASGPGETQYF.

This clonotype was picked up many times. The V call is TRBV7-3, the J call TRBJ2-5; unclear D gene. The CDR3 consists of 14 residues. Germline CDR1 reads SGHTA; CDR2 reads FQGTGA. V was trimmed by 1 base and J by 2 bases, leaving 8 bases between them. The CDR3: CASSLSPQQETQYF. The CDR3 DNA sequence: TGTGCCAGCAGCTTAAGCCCCCAACAAGAGACCCAGTACTTC.

This clonotype was seen a handful of times. The chain carries TRBV6-6 and TRBJ2-3; D remains ambiguous. V lost 3 bases to trimming and J lost 4 bases, with 11 bases between them. This CDR3 comprises 14 residues. Germline-derived CDR1 and CDR2 are MNHNY and SVGAGI (reference sequence). CDR3 region: CASSYGQRADTQYF. DNA for the CDR3: TGTGCCAGCAGTTATGGTCAAAGGGCAGATACGCAGTATTTT.

The rearrangement uses TRBV2 and TRBJ2-3, with 11 bases that match TRBD2. This CDR3 spans 15 amino acids. Germline trimming cut 6 bases from V and 1 base from J; bases unmatched to any gene: 3. CDR1 is SNHLY and CDR2 is FYNNEI in the germline V gene. This chain's CDR3 is CASRATSGGTDTQYF. The CDR3 nucleotides are TGTGCCAGCAGAGCGACTAGCGGGGGCACAGATACGCAGTATTTT.

In its sample, this clonotype was seen a few times. This chain links TRBV11-2 with TRBJ2-2; 7 bases fit TRBD2. Germline V lookup: CDR1 SGHAT, CDR2 FQNNGV. The CDR3 runs 16 residues. V trimming: 1 base; J trimming: 6 bases; junction bases outside the gene matches: 8. CDR3 residues: CASSLGLAGAPGELFF. CDR3 bases: TGTGCCAGCAGCTTAGGTCTGGCGGGAGCCCCCGGGGAGCTGTTTTTT.

V and J are TRBV10-3 and TRBJ2-3; 7 positions match TRBD2. The CDR3 length is 13 residues. Trimming cost V 7 bases and J 6 bases; bases outside gene matches: 7. The germline gives CDR1 ENHRY, CDR2 SYGVKD. CDR3 in amino acids: CAIKVGGPDTQYF. The CDR3 bases are TGTGCCATCAAGGTGGGAGGGCCGGATACGCAGTATTTT.

This clonotype came up a few times. V gene TRBV7-6 combines with J gene TRBJ2-3; TRBD1 is a possible D gene (6 bases). V dropped 11 bases and J dropped 3 bases, with 21 bases sitting between them. The germline CDR1 and CDR2 sequences are SGHVS and FNYEAQ. This CDR3 comprises 15 residues. The CDR3 spells CASRHLGAETDTQYF. The CDR3, as DNA: TGTGCCTCCCGCCATCTGGGGGCTGAGACAGATACGCAGTATTTT.

This clonotype occurred many times. This rearrangement joins TRBV10-2 to TRBJ1-1; 7 nucleotides match TRBD1. The CDR3 runs to 15 residues. Trimming cost V 7 bases and J 4 bases; bases outside gene matches: 12. Germline V CDR1 and CDR2: WSHSY, SAAADI. For the CDR3, the DNA is TGCGCCAGCAATAAGGGGGCACCGAGGGGCACTGAAGCTTTCTTT. Its protein product is CASNKGAPRGTEAFF.

The J gene is TRBJ1-1, the V gene TRBV29-1; D gene unclear. This CDR3 has 11 residues. Germline CDR1 and CDR2: SQVTM and ANQGSEA. V lost 8 bases and J 2 bases, leaving 9 bases between the germline ends. CDR3 sequence: CSTRLNTEAFF. In DNA form, the CDR3 reads TGCAGCACTCGTCTTAACACTGAAGCTTTCTTT.

In this sample, this clonotype turned up once. The V gene is TRBV3-1, the J gene TRBJ1-6; D possibly corresponds to TRBD1 (6 bases). V dropped 4 bases and J dropped 6 bases, with 10 bases sitting between them. CDR1 LGHDT and CDR2 YNNKEL come from the germline V gene (reference sequence). The CDR3 spans 14 residues. The DNA for the CDR3 is TGTGCCAGCAGCCGGACAGACGCTAATTCACCCCTCCACTTT. Its translation: CASSRTDANSPLHF.